This is a list of T cell receptor beta chains from one sample in a study of T cell responses to AZD1222 COVID-19 vaccine. Using immunoSEQ multiplex PCR, the repertoire was profiled, and TCRdb retains in-frame clones only, with some absent. The data show 75,000 to 95,000 clones, around nine tenths seen once. Sequencing was performed on peripheral blood, taken 28 days after the second AZD1222 dose. The receptor set was obtained from an adult who received the AZD1222 COVID-19 vaccine. Each CDR3 is given with its conserved first and last residue. A D gene is named only where the DNA matches it firmly. Size is omitted from some rows. Given values are once, few, many or a class for expanded clones.

size	D	V	J	CDR3	DNA
NA	NA	TRBV6-5	TRBJ1-5	CASSLQGFGNQPQHF	TGTGCCAGCAGCCTACAGGGTTTCGGCAATCAGCCCCAGCATTTT
few	NA	TRBV18	TRBJ2-3	CASSPEGRTDTQYF	TGTGCCAGCTCACCCGAGGGGAGGACAGATACGCAGTATTTT
NA	NA	TRBV28	TRBJ1-2	CASTEGIGRAYGYTF	TGTGCCAGCACCGAAGGGATCGGGAGAGCTTATGGCTACACCTTC
NA	NA	TRBV28	TRBJ2-5	CASQIGGTAQETQYF	TGTGCCAGCCAAATTGGGGGGACAGCCCAAGAGACCCAGTACTTC
NA	TRBD1	TRBV10-1	TRBJ1-1	CASSPGTANTEAFF	TGCGCCAGCAGTCCCGGGACAGCGAACACTGAAGCTTTCTTT
NA	NA	TRBV27	TRBJ1-5	CASSPSDNQPQHF	TGTGCCAGCAGCCCCTCGGACAATCAGCCCCAGCATTTT
once	NA	TRBV9	TRBJ1-3	CASSVGLESSGNTIYF	TGTGCCAGCAGCGTGGGGCTCGAAAGCTCTGGAAACACCATATATTTT
NA	TRBD1	TRBV7-9	TRBJ1-6	CASSLTGTGDNSPLHF	TGTGCCAGCAGTCTAACCGGGACAGGGGATAATTCACCCCTCCACTTT
NA	TRBD2	TRBV9	TRBJ2-3	CASSPTGLAALDTQYF	TGTGCCAGCAGCCCAACGGGACTAGCGGCTTTGGATACGCAGTATTTT
NA	NA	TRBV7-3	TRBJ1-1	CASSKDGSSGLNTEAFF	TGTGCCAGCAGCAAAGACGGTTCCTCCGGGCTGAACACTGAAGCTTTCTTT
NA	NA	TRBV12-3/TRBV12-4	TRBJ2-5	CASTRSQETQYF	TGTGCCAGCACCCGGAGCCAAGAGACCCAGTACTTC
NA	NA	TRBV12-3/TRBV12-4	TRBJ1-2	CASSLMQAGYTF	TGTGCCAGCAGTTTGATGCAGGCAGGCTACACCTTC
NA	TRBD2	TRBV5-4	TRBJ2-1	CASSLGLASYNEQFF	TGTGCCAGCAGCTTGGGACTAGCATCCTACAATGAGCAGTTCTTC
NA	NA	TRBV19	TRBJ2-3	CASSINSDTQYF	TGTGCCAGTAGTATTAACTCAGATACGCAGTATTTT
once	NA	TRBV12-3/TRBV12-4	TRBJ1-5	CASRSGHLMPQHF	TGTGCCAGCAGGAGCGGACATCTCATGCCCCAGCATTTT
NA	NA	TRBV3-1/TRBV3-2	TRBJ1-1	CASSQVGEAFF	TGTGCCAGCAGCCAAGTAGGTGAAGCTTTCTTT
NA	NA	TRBV11-3	TRBJ2-2	CASSLDGVARGTGELFF	TGTGCCAGCAGCTTAGATGGAGTAGCGAGGGGGACCGGGGAGCTGTTTTTT
NA	TRBD1	TRBV20-1	TRBJ1-5	CSASAGQGSQPQHF	TGCAGTGCTAGTGCCGGACAGGGTTCCCAGCCCCAGCATTTT
NA	NA	TRBV5-4	TRBJ2-3	CASSFPRGFPTDTQYF	TGTGCCAGCAGCTTTCCCAGGGGCTTCCCCACAGATACGCAGTATTTT
few	TRBD1	TRBV5-6	TRBJ2-7	CASSFGAGGPGDEQYF	TGTGCCAGCAGCTTCGGAGCAGGGGGCCCAGGCGACGAGCAGTACTTC
NA	NA	TRBV6-1	TRBJ1-2	CASSDSLDIELAGRGYTF	TGTGCCAGCAGTGACAGTCTCGATATTGAGTTGGCGGGGAGGGGCTACACCTTC
NA	TRBD1	TRBV11-2	TRBJ2-7	CASSSPSRGPSYEQYF	TGTGCCAGCAGCTCCCCCTCCAGGGGGCCCTCCTACGAGCAGTACTTC
NA	NA	TRBV3-1/TRBV3-2	TRBJ1-4	CASSRRGFNEKLFF	TGTGCCAGCAGCCGCCGGGGCTTTAATGAAAAACTGTTTTTT
NA	TRBD2	TRBV19	TRBJ2-2	CASSIRSYAGGNTGELFF	TGTGCCAGTAGTATACGGTCGTATGCGGGAGGGAACACCGGGGAGCTGTTTTTT
NA	NA	TRBV6-2/TRBV6-3	TRBJ2-1	CASSYGGQTVEQFF	TGTGCCAGCAGTTACGGGGGACAAACAGTTGAGCAGTTCTTC
NA	NA	TRBV5-6	TRBJ2-7	CASSPTLDTSYEQYF	TGTGCCAGCAGCCCGACATTAGATACTTCCTACGAGCAGTACTTC
NA	NA	TRBV12-5	TRBJ1-1	CASAPEAGNTEAFF	TGTGCTAGTGCTCCCGAGGCAGGGAACACTGAAGCTTTCTTT
NA	TRBD1	TRBV5-6	TRBJ2-3	CASSVWDRDQNTQYF	TGTGCCAGCAGCGTCTGGGACAGGGATCAAAATACGCAGTATTTT
NA	NA	TRBV14	TRBJ1-3	CASSQGQGWTIYF	TGTGCCAGCAGCCAAGGGCAGGGGTGGACCATATATTTT